A selection of T cell receptor beta chains follows, all from one sample in a study of identical twins. A single record per CDR3 protein comes from TCRdb applying MiXCR to the 5' RACE reads. The sample yields 540,000 or so distinct CDR3 sequences, around 20% seen once. This same sample was also taken into another study, of yellow fever vaccine responses in identical twins.

The sequencing sample was made of CD4+ T cells sorted from blood. The receptors originated from a woman aged 18-29 years in good health. The CDR3 runs from the conserved cysteine through the conserved F or W. A D gene is named only where the DNA matches it firmly. Rows give clone size only sometimes, using once, few, many, or a class for an expanded clone.

>TRBV19|NA|TRBJ2-1|TRBD2
CASRRELAGDLHNEQFF
TGTGCCAGTAGGAGGGAACTAGCGGGAGATTTACACAATGAGCAGTTCTTC
>TRBV7-3|NA|TRBJ2-2|TRBD1
CASSPQRTGGAGELFF
TGTGCCAGCAGCCCCCAACGGACAGGGGGGGCCGGGGAGCTGTTTTTT
>TRBV12-3/TRBV12-4|few|TRBJ2-2|NA
CASSRTHPGELFF
TGTGCCAGCAGTAGGACCCACCCCGGGGAGCTGTTTTTT
>TRBV6-1|NA|TRBJ2-1|TRBD1
CASSEGTGIWNEQFF
TGTGCCAGCAGTGAAGGGACAGGGATTTGGAATGAGCAGTTCTTC
>TRBV5-1|NA|TRBJ2-7|NA
CASSKPGLDSYEQYF
TGCGCCAGCAGTAAACCGGGGCTGGACTCCTACGAGCAGTACTTC
>TRBV19|few|TRBJ2-1|TRBD2
CASAGLAGSHNEQFF
TGTGCCAGTGCGGGACTAGCGGGGAGCCACAATGAGCAGTTCTTC
>TRBV7-6|NA|TRBJ2-1|TRBD1
CASSSYRGSYNEQFF
TGTGCCAGCAGCTCCTACAGGGGGTCCTACAATGAGCAGTTCTTC
>TRBV4-1|NA|TRBJ1-4|NA
CASSQTTGEKLFF
TGCGCCAGCAGCCAGACGACGGGTGAAAAACTGTTTTTT
>TRBV20-1|NA|TRBJ2-3|TRBD2
CSAERSGMGTDTQYF
TGCAGTGCTGAGAGAAGCGGGATGGGCACAGATACGCAGTATTTT
>TRBV3-1|NA|TRBJ2-1|NA
CASSTAGRRTNEQFF
TGTGCCAGCAGCACAGCAGGACGCCGTACCAATGAGCAGTTCTTC
>TRBV5-6|NA|TRBJ2-5|TRBD1
CASSQPGQYPKLPTHIKETQYF
TGTGCCAGCAGTCAACCGGGACAGTACCCGAAGCTCCCCACCCACATAAAAGAGACCCAGTACTTC
>TRBV12-3/TRBV12-4|NA|TRBJ2-7|NA
CASRPGRTTYEQYF
TGTGCCAGTCGACCGGGACGGACTACCTACGAGCAGTACTTC
>TRBV3-1|NA|TRBJ2-1|TRBD2
CASSWRLAGVNNEQFF
TGTGCCAGCAGCTGGCGGCTAGCGGGAGTTAACAATGAGCAGTTCTTC
>TRBV2|few|TRBJ2-3|TRBD2
CASKRLAANTDTQYF
TGTGCCAGCAAGCGACTAGCGGCTAACACAGATACGCAGTATTTT
>TRBV7-2|NA|TRBJ2-1|NA
CASSLALLSPTEQFF
TGTGCCAGCAGCTTAGCGCTCCTATCCCCCACTGAGCAGTTCTTC
>TRBV21-1|NA|TRBJ2-7|NA
CASSNVRGPEVEQYF
TGTGCCAGCAGCAATGTGCGGGGCCCGGAAGTGGAGCAGTACTTC
>TRBV6-5|NA|TRBJ1-6|TRBD1
CASSYLDRDNSPLHF
TGTGCCAGCAGCTACTTAGACAGGGACAATTCACCCCTCCACTTT
>TRBV7-2|NA|TRBJ1-1|NA
CASSLGAGRGPEAFF
TGTGCCAGCAGCTTAGGCGCGGGCAGGGGCCCTGAAGCTTTCTTT
>TRBV12-3/TRBV12-4|NA|TRBJ2-2|TRBD1
CASKPSGGNTGELFF
TGTGCCAGCAAACCATCAGGGGGCAACACCGGGGAGCTGTTTTTT
>TRBV7-9|few|TRBJ1-1|NA
CASSLAWNTEAFF
TGTGCCAGCAGCTTAGCCTGGAACACTGAAGCTTTCTTT
>TRBV12-3/TRBV12-4|many|TRBJ2-4|TRBD2
CASRGLAGIAKNIQYF
TGTGCCAGTCGGGGGCTAGCGGGGATAGCCAAAAACATTCAGTACTTC
>TRBV6-1|NA|TRBJ2-6|NA
CASVSGSSGANVLTF
TGTGCCAGCGTCTCCGGAAGCTCTGGGGCCAACGTCCTGACTTTC
>TRBV20-1|NA|TRBJ1-3|TRBD1
CSAQTDRGSGGNTIYF
TGCAGTGCACAAACGGACAGGGGTTCAGGCGGAAACACCATATATTTT
>TRBV12-3/TRBV12-4|NA|TRBJ1-2|NA
CASSQSWGLNYGYTF
TGTGCCAGCAGTCAATCGTGGGGGCTTAACTATGGCTACACCTTC
>TRBV20-1|NA|TRBJ2-5|NA
CSARWRVQETQYF
TGCAGTGCTAGATGGCGGGTTCAAGAGACCCAGTACTTC
>TRBV12-3/TRBV12-4|NA|TRBJ1-2|NA
CASSFQGLGYTF
TGTGCCAGCAGTTTTCAGGGGTTGGGCTACACCTTC
>TRBV5-1|few|TRBJ2-5|TRBD1
CASSSMTGVQETQYF
TGCGCCAGCAGCTCCATGACAGGGGTACAAGAGACCCAGTACTTC
>TRBV18|NA|TRBJ2-1|TRBD1
CASSPQGASSYNEQFF
TGTGCCAGCTCACCGCAGGGGGCTAGCTCCTACAATGAGCAGTTCTTC
>TRBV2|NA|TRBJ1-1|NA
CASSLIYEAFF
TGTGCCAGCAGTCTGATATATGAAGCTTTCTTT
>TRBV7-8|few|TRBJ2-3|NA
CASSLDYSMGITDTQYF
TGTGCCAGCAGCTTAGATTACAGTATGGGGATTACAGATACGCAGTATTTT
>TRBV7-9|NA|TRBJ2-3|NA
CASSLDGAGRGYF
TGTGCCAGCAGCTTAGATGGTGCGGGAAGGGGATATTTT
>TRBV7-9|few|TRBJ1-2|NA
CASNNQQLEGYTF
TGTGCCAGCAATAACCAGCAACTTGAGGGCTACACCTTC
>TRBV6-2/TRBV6-3|NA|TRBJ1-5|NA
CASSSSRYSNQPQHF
TGTGCCAGCAGTTCCTCAAGATATAGCAATCAGCCCCAGCATTTT
>TRBV24-1|few|TRBJ2-1|TRBD1
CATRGTGAYNEQFF
TGTGCCACAAGAGGGACAGGGGCATACAATGAGCAGTTCTTC
>TRBV7-8|few|TRBJ1-6|NA
CASSLGEKTPLHF
TGTGCCAGCAGCTTAGGAGAGAAGACACCCCTCCACTTT
>TRBV28|NA|TRBJ2-3|TRBD2
CASSLLGAGDLSTDTQYF
TGTGCCAGCAGTTTGCTCGGAGCGGGGGACCTATCCACAGATACGCAGTATTTT
>TRBV20-1|NA|TRBJ2-3|NA
CSARARLGFFTDTQYF
TGCAGTGCCCGGGCACGGCTGGGCTTTTTCACAGATACGCAGTATTTT
>TRBV19|NA|TRBJ1-1|NA
CASSIGGESGAEAFF
TGTGCCAGTAGTATAGGCGGGGAATCGGGCGCTGAAGCTTTCTTT
>TRBV20-1|NA|TRBJ2-7|NA
CSATGTSAYEQYF
TGCAGTGCCACCGGAACTTCCGCCTACGAGCAGTACTTC
>TRBV14|few|TRBJ1-1|NA
CASSKFTEAFF
TGTGCCAGCAGCAAGTTTACTGAAGCTTTCTTT